The sequence of this TCR beta chain was determined in a study of shared clonotypes between healthy human individuals. Repertoires were generated with immunoSEQ multiplex PCR, while TCRdb's copy carries only in-frame clones and drops some. The data show around 2.5 million clones, roughly 93% seen once. The TCR comes from a man between 18 and 35 years old in good health. Some clones in this sample may be carry-over from other donors' samples. Sequenced sample: naive CD4+ T cells from PBMCs. Subset: CD45RA+ positively selected.

The CDR3 nucleotides read TGTGCCAGCAGTGTACCTTCGGGGGGACTAGCGGGCTACAATGAGCAGTTCTTC. Protein: CASSVPSGGLAGYNEQFF. V usage is TRBV2 and J usage is TRBJ2-1; TRBD2 aligns across 12 bases. The germline CDR1 and CDR2 sequences are SNHLY and FYNNEI. The trim removed 4 bases at V and 3 bases at J, leaving 10 bases unmatched. This CDR3 has 18 residues.